The 23 T cell receptor beta chains in this list originate from one sample, sequenced in a study of cytomegalovirus exposure and HLA in healthy donors. Produced via immunoSEQ multiplex PCR; TCRdb's table is partial and in-frame only. The repertoire holds over 250,000 clones, with around 90% as singletons. Sequencing input: PBMCs. The receptor source for this set is a woman under 40 in good health and CMV-seropositive.

The rearrangement links TRBV4-1 to TRBJ2-7; no reliable D call. V was pared by 4 bases and J by 2 bases, with 9 bases between. This CDR3 is 13 amino acids long. Germline V gene lookup returns CDR1 MGHRA and CDR2 YSYEKL. The CDR3 DNA reads as TGCGCCAGCAGCCCTCGGCCAACCTACGAGCAGTACTTC. Its protein is CASSPRPTYEQYF.

This sequence joins TRBV4-3 and TRBJ2-1, with D possibly TRBD2 on 6 matching bases. Trimming removed 1 base at V and 4 bases at J, with 17 bases between. This CDR3 is 17 amino acids long. The germline V gene has CDR1 LGHNA and CDR2 YSLEER. DNA of the CDR3: TGCGCCAGCAGCCAAGGCCCAGGAGGGTCGGGATACAATGAGCAGTTCTTC. This gives the protein CASSQGPGGSGYNEQFF.

The chain is built from TRBV11-2 and TRBJ2-7, with 10 bases lining up with TRBD2. The length of the CDR3 is 14 residues. With 3 bases clipped from V and 2 bases from J, the junction kept 1 base outside the gene matches. Germline CDR1 is SGHAT and CDR2 is FQNNGV. The CDR3 DNA follows: TGTGCCAGCAGCTTCGGGACTAGCGCCTACGAGCAGTACTTC. Its protein is CASSFGTSAYEQYF.

The rearrangement joins TRBV5-1 to TRBJ1-4; tentative D call: TRBD1 (5 bases). V lost 7 bases and J lost 7, with 20 bases in between. Germline V gene data show CDR1 as SGHRS and CDR2 as YFSETQ. The CDR3 loop spans 15 amino acids. The CDR3 region has the DNA TGCGCCAGCCGAGCTCGGACACTCCTACGTGAAAAACTGTTTTTT. It codes for CASRARTLLREKLFF.

The chain couples TRBV7-9 to TRBJ1-1; a weak D match, TRBD1 (6 bases). This CDR3 contains 12 residues. Germline V lookup: CDR1 SEHNR, CDR2 FQNEAQ (reference sequence). V was shortened by 6 bases and J by 6 bases, with 11 bases between the two germline ends. CDR3 coding DNA: TGTGCCAGCAGGCTTACAGGGCCTGAAGCTTTCTTT. It encodes CASRLTGPEAFF.

This chain connects TRBV5-1 to TRBJ2-1, with 11 bases that match TRBD2. J gave up 7 bases and V 4 bases, and 7 bases lay outside the gene matches. The CDR3 length is 15 residues. Germline values: CDR1 SGHRS, CDR2 YFSETQ. The chain's CDR3 is CASSIGTSGTNEQFF. Here the CDR3 DNA reads TGCGCCAGCAGCATCGGGACTAGCGGAACAAATGAGCAGTTCTTC.

The V call is TRBV27, the J call TRBJ1-6; the D is unclear. CDR1 is MNHEY, CDR2 SMNVEV, per germline (reference sequence). Trimming cost V 7 bases and J 6 bases, with 13 bases left between them. This CDR3 has 14 amino acids. The CDR3 protein is CASKSVLGNSPLHF. CDR3 coding DNA: TGTGCCAGCAAGTCGGTTTTGGGTAATTCACCCCTCCACTTT.

The chain employs TRBV5-6 and TRBJ2-5, with D possibly TRBD1 on 6 matching bases. The CDR3 loop spans 14 amino acids. Trimming shortened V by 3 bases and J by 5 bases, and 14 bases separated the two germline ends. The germline CDR1 and CDR2 sequences are SGHDT and YYEEEE. CDR3 in DNA: TGTGCCAGCAGCTACCAACAGGGTTGGGAGACCCAGTACTTC. This translates into CASSYQQGWETQYF.

The rearrangement joins TRBV5-1 to TRBJ1-1; D unresolved. The CDR3 covers 15 residues. The ends were cut back, 3 bases at V and 0 bases at J, with 12 bases in the middle. CDR1 SGHRS and CDR2 YFSETQ come from the germline V gene. The CDR3 sequence: CASSYTGAMNTEAFF. CDR3 coding DNA: TGCGCCAGCAGCTATACGGGTGCAATGAACACTGAAGCTTTCTTT.

This chain connects TRBV30 to TRBJ1-1, with D hard to call. Trimming left V 3 bases short and J 3 bases short, with 14 bases between. The germline gives CDR1 GTSNPN, CDR2 SVGIG (reference sequence). The CDR3 has 14 residues. The CDR3 region is CAWRKSQLYTEAFF. DNA of the CDR3: TGTGCCTGGAGGAAGTCGCAGCTTTACACTGAAGCTTTCTTT.

The rearrangement uses TRBV27 and TRBJ2-7, with 9 positions matching TRBD1. Germline V lookup: CDR1 MNHEY, CDR2 SMNVEV (reference sequence). The CDR3 totals 15 residues. V shed 4 bases and J 2 bases; nucleotides not matched to a gene: 6. For the CDR3, the DNA is TGTGCCAGCAGTTCTCCCGGGACAGGGACCTACGAGCAGTACTTC. Translated: CASSSPGTGTYEQYF.

This clone was counted only a few times. CDR3 residues: CASRQSGTANEKLFF. The DNA of the CDR3 is TGTGCCAGCAGGCAGTCCGGGACAGCCAATGAAAAACTGTTTTTT. V and J are TRBV25-1 and TRBJ1-4; 7 positions agree with TRBD1. CDR3 length: 15 residues. CDR1 and CDR2 (germline): MGHDK, SYGVNS. V gave up 6 bases and J gave up 5 bases; unmatched junction bases: 9.

This clone has a single count. The chain joins TRBV6-5 to TRBJ1-5; 10 bases map to TRBD1. The junction had 7 bases not matched to a gene; V was cut back by 7 bases and J by 4 bases. Germline CDR1 and CDR2: MNHEY and SVGAGI. The CDR3 consists of 15 residues. The CDR3, as DNA: TGTGCCAGCAAAACCGACAGGGGGCGTAATCAGCCCCAGCATTTT. Its protein is CASKTDRGRNQPQHF.

The chain is built from TRBV5-6 and TRBJ2-7; D might be TRBD1 (6 bases). Germline V lookup: CDR1 SGHDT, CDR2 YYEEEE. V was trimmed by 5 bases and J by 5 bases, leaving 11 bases between them. The CDR3 contains 12 residues. DNA of the CDR3: TGTGCCAGCAGTAAATGGACAGACGAGCAGTACTTC. Amino acid sequence: CASSKWTDEQYF.

V and J are TRBV7-3 and TRBJ2-2; D is undetermined. The V end was cut by 5 bases, the J end by 4 bases, with 8 bases between. Germline-derived CDR1 and CDR2 are SGHTA and FQGTGA. This CDR3 comprises 13 residues. CDR3 DNA: TGTGCCAGCAGCCACTATACCACCGGGGAGCTGTTTTTT. Its translation: CASSHYTTGELFF.

The chain combines TRBV5-4 with TRBJ1-6; D remains unclear. CDR1 and CDR2 from the germline V gene are SGHNT and YYREEE (reference sequence). This CDR3 has 13 amino acids. V was shortened by 0 bases and J by 10 bases, with 8 bases between the two germline ends. For the CDR3, the DNA is TGTGCCAGCAGCTTGGACCCCCCATCACCCCTCCACTTT. Translated, it gives CASSLDPPSPLHF.

The chain employs TRBV10-2 and TRBJ1-5; no reliable D call. The V end was cut by 4 bases, the J end by 7 bases, with 11 bases between. CDR3 size: 13 residues. Germline V gene lookup returns CDR1 WSHSY and CDR2 SAAADI. Here the CDR3 reads CASSATLGQPQHF. For the CDR3, the DNA is TGCGCCAGCAGTGCGACATTAGGGCAGCCCCAGCATTTT.

There are a few counts of this clone. This chain's CDR3 is CASSEGLWQPQHF. In DNA form, the CDR3 reads TGTGCCAGCAGTGAAGGGCTGTGGCAGCCCCAGCATTTT. The chain employs TRBV2 and TRBJ1-5; no firm D call. The V end lost 1 base, the J end lost 7 bases, and 8 bases lay between the germline ends. Germline CDR1 is SNHLY and CDR2 is FYNNEI. This CDR3 has 13 residues.

This chain connects TRBV6-1 to TRBJ2-1, with no clear D. CDR3 length: 18 amino acids. CDR1 and CDR2 from the germline V gene are MNHNS and SASEGT. V lost 3 bases and J lost 1, with 19 bases in between. The CDR3 loop is CASSEFPQPATSYNEQFF. In DNA, the CDR3 is TGTGCCAGCAGTGAGTTTCCGCAGCCTGCTACTTCCTACAATGAGCAGTTCTTC.

This clone was found a few times. The rearrangement links TRBV5-6 to TRBJ1-5; D is undetermined. Trimming took 4 bases from V and 1 from J, leaving 12 bases between them. The germline V gene encodes CDR1 SGHDT and CDR2 YYEEEE. The CDR3 has 15 amino acids. This CDR3 is CASSTGGRSNQPQHF. The CDR3 DNA reads as TGTGCCAGCAGCACGGGAGGGCGGAGCAATCAGCCCCAGCATTTT.

V and J are TRBV2 and TRBJ2-5, with TRBD2 identical over 10 bases. The junction had 17 bases not matched to a gene; V was cut back by 2 bases and J by 5 bases. The germline V gene has CDR1 SNHLY and CDR2 FYNNEI. This CDR3 region has 19 residues. CDR3 in amino acids: CASSESFSGRFGIAETQYF. The DNA of the CDR3 is TGTGCCAGCAGTGAATCGTTTAGCGGGAGGTTTGGAATCGCTGAGACCCAGTACTTC.

J is TRBJ2-7 and V is TRBV28; 9 bases match TRBD2. The length of the CDR3 is 14 residues. Germline V gives CDR1 MDHEN, CDR2 SYDVKM. V was clipped by 5 bases and J by 1 base; unmatched bases: 3. CDR3 sequence reads: CASSLLAGSYEQYF. The CDR3 nucleotides read TGTGCCAGCAGTCTTCTAGCGGGGTCCTACGAGCAGTACTTC.

This chain links TRBV13 with TRBJ1-2, with 7 positions matching TRBD1. This CDR3 is 14 amino acids long. Germline V gene lookup returns CDR1 PRHDT and CDR2 FYEKMQ (reference sequence). With 5 bases clipped from V and 4 bases from J, the junction kept 7 bases outside the gene matches. Here the CDR3 reads CASSPGTDSYGYTF. The CDR3 coding sequence is TGTGCCAGCAGCCCTGGGACAGACTCCTATGGCTACACCTTC.